The clone carrying this T cell receptor (beta chain) was found a few times. The junction had 16 bases not matched to a gene; V was cut back by 4 bases and J by 6 bases. Per the germline V gene, CDR1 is SNHLY and CDR2 is FYNNEI. The CDR3 runs 17 residues. The PCR contained 60 Vbeta and 13 Jbeta primers. Generated by immunoSEQ multiplex PCR, the TCRdb table keeps only in-frame clones and is missing some. The sample carries fewer than 200,000 clones, about 9.4% recorded once. This entry is derived from a study of cytomegalovirus exposure and HLA in healthy donors. Specimen: PBMCs. J is TRBJ2-3 and V is TRBV2, with 7 positions matching TRBD2. The source is a woman aged 25-40 years in good health and CMV-seropositive. For the CDR3, the DNA is TGTGCCAGCAGTGTTCTAGCGGCTCTTCGAGATAGGGATACGCAGTATTTT. Translated, it gives CASSVLAALRDRDTQYF. Combining the CDR3 with reference TRBV2 and TRBJ2-3 gives the whole variable domain EPEVTQTPSHQVTQMGQEVILRCVPISNHLYFYWYRQILGQKVEFLVSFYNNEISEKSEIFDDQFSVERPDGSNFTLKIRSTKLEDSAMYFCASSVLAALRDRDTQYFGPGTRLTVL.